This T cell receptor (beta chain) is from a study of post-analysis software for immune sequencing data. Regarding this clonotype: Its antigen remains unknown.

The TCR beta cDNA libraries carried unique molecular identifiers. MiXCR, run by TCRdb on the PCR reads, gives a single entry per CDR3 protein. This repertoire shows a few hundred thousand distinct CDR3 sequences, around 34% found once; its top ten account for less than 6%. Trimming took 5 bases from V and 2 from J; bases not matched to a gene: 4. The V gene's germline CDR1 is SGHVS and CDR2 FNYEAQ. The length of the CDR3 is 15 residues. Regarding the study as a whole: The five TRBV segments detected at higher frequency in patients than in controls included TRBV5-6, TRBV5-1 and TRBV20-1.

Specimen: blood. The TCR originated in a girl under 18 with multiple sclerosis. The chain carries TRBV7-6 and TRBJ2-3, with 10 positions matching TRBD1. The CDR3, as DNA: TGTGCCAGCAGCCGACAGGGGGCCGTCACAGATACGCAGTATTTT. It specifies CASSRQGAVTDTQYF.